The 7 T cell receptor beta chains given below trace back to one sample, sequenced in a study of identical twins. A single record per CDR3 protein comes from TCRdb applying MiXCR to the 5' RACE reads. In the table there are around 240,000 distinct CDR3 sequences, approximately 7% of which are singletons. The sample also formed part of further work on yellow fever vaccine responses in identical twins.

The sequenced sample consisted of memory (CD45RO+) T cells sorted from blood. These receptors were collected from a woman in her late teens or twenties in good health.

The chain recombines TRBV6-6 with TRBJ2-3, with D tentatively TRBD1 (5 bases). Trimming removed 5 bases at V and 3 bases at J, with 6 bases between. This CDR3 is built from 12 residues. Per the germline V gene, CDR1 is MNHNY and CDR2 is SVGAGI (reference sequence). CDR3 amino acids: CASSDRTDTQYF. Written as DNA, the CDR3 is TGTGCCAGCAGTGACAGAACAGATACGCAGTATTTT.

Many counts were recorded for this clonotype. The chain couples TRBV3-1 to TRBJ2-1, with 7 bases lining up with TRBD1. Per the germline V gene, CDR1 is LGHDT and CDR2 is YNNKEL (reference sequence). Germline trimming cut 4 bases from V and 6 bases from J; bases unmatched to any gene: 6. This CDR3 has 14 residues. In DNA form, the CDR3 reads TGTGCCAGCAGCCTCGAAGGGACAGTCAATGAGCAGTTCTTC. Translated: CASSLEGTVNEQFF.

The CDR3 DNA reads TGCGCCAGCAGCTTGAATTCGCCTAATCGAGGCTACGAGCAGTACTTC. Its protein product is CASSLNSPNRGYEQYF. V and J are TRBV5-1 and TRBJ2-7, with D unresolved. The CDR3 covers 16 residues. The V gene lost 1 base and the J gene lost 3 bases, with 17 bases spanning the gap. Germline lookup yields CDR1 SGHRS and CDR2 YFSETQ.

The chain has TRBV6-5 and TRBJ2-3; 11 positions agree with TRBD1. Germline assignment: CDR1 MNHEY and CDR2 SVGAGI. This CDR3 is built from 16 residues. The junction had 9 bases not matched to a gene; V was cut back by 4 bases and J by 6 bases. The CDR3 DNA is TGTGCCAGCAGTTTCGGGCGGACAGGGGGCGTGGATACGCAGTATTTT. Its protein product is CASSFGRTGGVDTQYF.

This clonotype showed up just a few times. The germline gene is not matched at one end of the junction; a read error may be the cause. CDR3 DNA sequence: TGTGCCAGCAGTACCGGGACTCTTTTT. This gives the protein CASSTGTLF. The gene calls are TRBV6-5 and TRBJ2-3; possibly TRBD2 for D (6 bases). This CDR3 has 9 residues. Germline V gene data show CDR1 as MNHEY and CDR2 as SVGAGI.

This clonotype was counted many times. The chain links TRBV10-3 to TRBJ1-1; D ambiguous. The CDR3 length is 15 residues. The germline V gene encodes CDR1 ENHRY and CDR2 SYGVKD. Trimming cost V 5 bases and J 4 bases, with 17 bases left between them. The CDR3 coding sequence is TGTGCCATCAGTAAAGGCGGAAACTACGGCACTGAAGCTTTCTTT. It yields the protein CAISKGGNYGTEAFF.

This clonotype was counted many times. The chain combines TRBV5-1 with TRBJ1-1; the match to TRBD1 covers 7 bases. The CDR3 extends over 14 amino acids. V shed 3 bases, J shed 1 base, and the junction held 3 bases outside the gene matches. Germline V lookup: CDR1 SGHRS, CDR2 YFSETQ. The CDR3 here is CASSSTGRNTEAFF. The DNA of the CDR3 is TGCGCCAGCAGCTCGACAGGGCGGAACACTGAAGCTTTCTTT.